This T cell receptor beta chain was recorded in a study of hypomethylating agent response in myelodysplastic syndrome. This clone was picked up a small number of times. Its specificity is not known. Overall study findings and caveats: Across all patients and within response groups, hypomethylating treatment left richness, diversity and clonality without significant change. Whether shared GLIPH2 clusters recognize novel MDS antigens was not confirmed.

The CDR3 consists of 15 residues. CDR1 SGHNT and CDR2 YYREEE come from the germline V gene (reference sequence). Trimming removed 2 bases from V and 0 bases from J, with 12 bases in between. Using immunoSEQ multiplex PCR, the repertoire was profiled, and TCRdb retains in-frame clones only, with some absent. Counted here are roughly 9,800 clones, under 85% occurring once; the ten biggest clones make up roughly 4%. The TCR sequence derives from a human donor with myelodysplastic syndrome. This material consisted of bone marrow, taken before or after starting hypomethylating agent treatment for myelodysplastic syndrome (not recorded which). This chain connects TRBV5-4 to TRBJ2-7; TRBD1 might be the D (6 bases). Written as DNA, the CDR3 is TGTGCCAGCAGCTTTAACGACAGGCGCTCCTACGAGCAGTACTTC. Protein: CASSFNDRRSYEQYF.